Following are 14 T cell receptor beta chains from one sample sequenced in a study of T cells after yellow fever vaccination. TCRdb fed the 5' RACE reads into MiXCR, producing one record per CDR3 protein. Among about 150,000 distinct CDR3 sequences, about 6% were seen once, and the ten largest hold about 2.7%. Sequenced here: CD4+ T cells sorted from PBMCs, sampled on the day of the first yellow fever vaccination. Receptors originate from a man aged 18 to 29 who received the YFV17D yellow fever vaccine.

This clonotype was counted many times. The chain is built from TRBV12-3 or TRBV12-4 and TRBJ2-3, with D perhaps matching TRBD1 (6 bases). V dropped 6 bases and J dropped 1 base, with 14 bases sitting between them. The CDR3 has 15 amino acids. As DNA, the CDR3 is TGTGCCAGCAGCCCACGACAGGCCGGCACAGATACGCAGTATTTT. It translates to CASSPRQAGTDTQYF.

This chain links TRBV12-3 or TRBV12-4 with TRBJ2-1; 11 bases agree with TRBD2. The CDR3 has 17 residues. V lost 3 bases to trimming and J lost 4 bases; unmatched junction nucleotides: 8. CDR3 DNA sequence: TGTGCCAGCAGTTTCACCATACTAGCGGGGGAGTACAATGAGCAGTTCTTC. The encoded protein is CASSFTILAGEYNEQFF.

The V call is TRBV12-3 or TRBV12-4, the J call TRBJ1-5, with a tentative D call TRBD1 (6 bases). Trimming took off 3 bases at V and 7 bases at J, with 13 bases between the two ends. The CDR3 runs 14 residues. CDR3: CASSFGGLGQPQHF. The CDR3 nucleotides are TGTGCCAGCAGTTTCGGGGGGCTTGGGCAGCCCCAGCATTTT.

The chain joins TRBV9 to TRBJ2-5; either TRBD1 or TRBD2 may supply D (5 bases each). The CDR3 has 16 residues. The V end was cut by 2 bases, the J end by 2 bases, with 16 bases between. CDR1 SGDLS and CDR2 YYNGEE come from the germline V gene. Here the CDR3 reads CASSVDGTPRQETQYF. CDR3 nucleotides: TGTGCCAGCAGCGTGGACGGGACCCCTCGGCAAGAGACCCAGTACTTC.

Only a few counts were recorded for this clonotype. V gene TRBV20-1 combines with J gene TRBJ1-5; D uncertain. Trimming stripped 4 bases from V and 5 bases from J, with 15 bases between. Germline-derived CDR1 and CDR2 are DFQATT and SNEGSKA (reference sequence). The CDR3 totals 14 residues. This chain's CDR3 is CSAIRGRPDQPQHF. CDR3 DNA sequence: TGCAGTGCTATCCGCGGTAGGCCGGATCAGCCCCAGCATTTT.

There are many counts of this clonotype. V usage is TRBV3-1 and J usage is TRBJ2-3, with D perhaps matching TRBD2 (5 bases). The germline V gene encodes CDR1 LGHDT and CDR2 YNNKEL (reference sequence). The V end was cut by 0 bases, the J end by 4 bases, with 17 bases between. The CDR3 runs to 17 residues. The CDR3 DNA sequence: TGTGCCAGCAGCCAAGATTTAGAAGCGGTCCTATCAGATACGCAGTATTTT. Protein sequence: CASSQDLEAVLSDTQYF.

This clonotype was found a few times. The chain combines TRBV5-1 with TRBJ2-5, with 9 bases aligning to TRBD2. Germline V gene lookup returns CDR1 SGHRS and CDR2 YFSETQ. The CDR3 totals 14 residues. V lost 5 bases, J lost 5 bases, and 7 bases stayed unmatched. In nucleotides, the CDR3 is TGCGCCAGCAGTCGCGGGGGGGCTGCGGAGACCCAGTACTTC. This encodes CASSRGGAAETQYF.

This clonotype was counted only a few times. V and J are TRBV2 and TRBJ2-7, with D uncertain. The CDR3 consists of 13 residues. Per the germline V gene, CDR1 is SNHLY and CDR2 is FYNNEI. V was clipped by 7 bases and J by 1 base, with 11 bases between them. The CDR3 here is CASTSQRSYEQYF. CDR3 DNA sequence: TGTGCCAGCACTTCGCAGAGATCCTACGAGCAGTACTTC.

The table lists this clonotype with many counts. The chain has TRBV7-2 and TRBJ2-3, with D possibly matching TRBD1 (5 bases). Trimming took 1 base from V and 2 from J, leaving 10 bases between them. The CDR3 is 15 residues long. Germline V gives CDR1 SGHTA, CDR2 FQGNSA. The CDR3 reads CASSLGMGLTDTQYF. The DNA for the CDR3 is TGTGCCAGCAGCTTAGGTATGGGGCTCACAGATACGCAGTATTTT.

This clonotype was seen a few times. The J gene is TRBJ2-7, the V gene TRBV7-2; D not certain. This CDR3 has 14 residues. Germline lookup yields CDR1 SGHTA and CDR2 FQGNSA. Trimming shortened V by 3 bases and J by 1 base, and 10 bases separated the two germline ends. The CDR3 coding sequence is TGTGCCAGCAGCTTTGAACGGGCATCCTACGAGCAGTACGTC. This codes for CASSFERASYEQYV.

This clonotype was recorded many times. This chain links TRBV6-6 with TRBJ2-2; no clear D. The germline V gene has CDR1 MNHNY and CDR2 SVGAGI (reference sequence). The CDR3 loop spans 12 amino acids. V was cut by 6 bases and J by 7 bases, with 9 bases left in between. This chain's CDR3 is CASSLRGGELFF. CDR3 DNA sequence: TGTGCCAGCAGCCTTCGAGGCGGGGAGCTGTTTTTT.

This chain joins TRBV7-2 and TRBJ1-2, with D tentatively TRBD1 (5 bases). CDR3 length: 15 residues. Per the germline V gene, CDR1 is SGHTA and CDR2 is FQGNSA. V was trimmed by 5 bases and J by 7 bases, leaving 20 bases between them. The CDR3 bases are TGTGCCAGCAGCCCCTCCCGACAGAGTGGAGGTGGCTACACCTTC. Its protein product is CASSPSRQSGGGYTF.

This clonotype was counted at least ten times. This sequence joins TRBV6-5 and TRBJ2-5; 7 bases align to TRBD2. Germline V CDR1 and CDR2: MNHEY, SVGAGI. This CDR3 has 12 amino acids. V was pared by 2 bases and J by 7 bases, with 1 base of the junction left unmatched. In nucleotides, the CDR3 is TGTGCCAGCAGTTACGCTAGCGGGACCCAGTACTTC. Amino acid sequence: CASSYASGTQYF.

This clonotype was seen ten or more times. The V gene is TRBV7-2, the J gene TRBJ1-1; no reliable D call. The V end was cut by 5 bases, the J end by 5 bases, with 9 bases between. CDR3 length: 12 amino acids. CDR1 is SGHTA, CDR2 FQGNSA, per germline. DNA for the CDR3: TGTGCCAGCAGCGTCAGTTGGACTGAAGCTTTCTTT. As protein: CASSVSWTEAFF.